A few counts support the clone carrying this TCR beta chain. Its antigen is as yet unknown. This sample was included in a study of OX40 agonist ivuxolimab in advanced cancers. Study-level information: Every 2 weeks, patients received ivuxolimab intravenously, dosed at 0.01 to 10 mg/kg. Points from the study as a whole: CD8+ T cells were the subset that, on average, had more expanded clones than CD4+.

Trimming removed 8 bases from V and 0 bases from J, with 11 bases in between. This CDR3 comprises 13 residues. Germline CDR1 WNHNN, CDR2 SYGVQD (reference sequence). Autoimmune disease history or systemic immunosuppression meant exclusion. The table came from immunoSEQ multiplex PCR; TCRdb's copy has only in-frame clones and leaves some out. The sample includes tens of thousands of clones, roughly 78% of them seen just once. The sequence was collected from an adult with an advanced solid tumor such as melanoma, head and neck, liver or kidney cancer. Sequenced here: CD4+ or CD8+ T cells sorted from blood, sampled in a trial of the OX40 agonist ivuxolimab. This chain uses TRBV10-1 with TRBJ2-7, with D uncertain. The CDR3 sequence: CASPDGDSYEQYF. CDR3 bases: TGCGCCAGCCCGGACGGAGACTCCTACGAGCAGTACTTC.